The clone carrying this T cell receptor (beta chain) was observed a handful of times. The total RNA that was extracted per sample amounted to at least 5 micrograms. These data come from a study of blood T cells in healthy people across ages. Study-wide context: Roughly one uniquely barcoded beta molecule per two T cells was captured.

Combining a sample-barcoded 5' primer with a J-beta primer mix, a second PCR ran for about 7 to 11 cycles. Carrying 12 random nucleotides, a template-switch adaptor labeled each individual cDNA molecule. Paired-end reads containing CDR3 totaled no fewer than 3 million for each sample. TCRdb reprocessed the 5' RACE reads via MiXCR and lists one record per CDR3 protein. The sample consists of about 1,800,000 distinct CDR3 sequences, 25% to 30% of them appearing once. The origin of this receptor is a woman aged 25 to 45 in good health. The sample was blood.

The CDR3 region is CASTPDYTSTDTQYF. The CDR3 coding sequence is TGTGCCAGCACCCCAGACTATACCAGCACAGATACGCAGTATTTT. The genes are TRBV12-3 or TRBV12-4 and TRBJ2-3; possible D gene TRBD2, 5 bases. V shed 7 bases and J shed 0 bases, with 14 bases lying between them. The CDR3 has 15 amino acids.